The 9 T cell receptor beta chains below were found in one sample sequenced in a study of blood T cell repertoires in COVID-19. Assay used: immunoSEQ multiplex PCR; TCRdb lists only in-frame clones, some missing. The data hold some 150,000 clones, with 70% to 90% observed a single time. Source material: peripheral blood. The receptors originated from a man in his forties with acute or convalescent COVID-19.

The rearrangement uses TRBV28 and TRBJ1-2; D not certain. The V end was cut by 6 bases, the J end by 0 bases, with 8 bases between. This CDR3 is 13 amino acids long. CDR1 is MDHEN and CDR2 is SYDVKM in the germline V gene. The CDR3, as DNA: TGTGCCAGCAGCCCAGATGCTAACTATGGCTACACCTTC. It codes for CASSPDANYGYTF.

The chain links TRBV10-3 to TRBJ1-5; 8 bases match TRBD1. Germline V gene sequence: CDR1 ENHRY, CDR2 SYGVKD. V trimming: 2 bases; J trimming: 2 bases; junction bases outside the gene matches: 2. CDR3 length equals 15 residues. Here the CDR3 DNA reads TGTGCCATCAGTGAGCCGACAGGGGGCAATCAGCCCCAGCATTTT. This codes for CAISEPTGGNQPQHF.

This clone has a handful of counts. The chain is built from TRBV6-1 and TRBJ2-1; the match to TRBD2 covers 10 bases. V dropped 2 bases and J dropped 8; count of bases not matched to a gene: 9. CDR1 is MNHNS, CDR2 SASEGT, per germline. The CDR3 spans 16 residues. The CDR3 is CASSELAGAPLYEQFF. CDR3 nucleotide sequence: TGTGCCAGCAGTGAACTAGCGGGGGCCCCTTTGTATGAGCAGTTCTTC.

The V and J genes are TRBV7-2 and TRBJ2-3; 15 bases are a match to TRBD2. From germline, CDR1 is SGHTA and CDR2 FQGNSA. With 5 bases clipped from V and 6 bases from J, the junction kept 9 bases outside the gene matches. The CDR3 extends over 17 amino acids. The CDR3 sequence: CASSPGTSGGLGDTQYF. The CDR3 DNA reads as TGTGCCAGCAGCCCAGGGACTAGCGGGGGGCTCGGGGATACGCAGTATTTT.

The genes are TRBV9 and TRBJ2-7; no definite D call. Germline-derived CDR1 and CDR2 are SGDLS and YYNGEE. The V and J ends lost 3 bases and 0 bases respectively, with 13 bases between them. This CDR3 comprises 15 residues. CDR3 protein: CASSASGSNSYEQYF. As DNA, the CDR3 is TGTGCCAGCAGCGCCTCGGGTTCTAACTCCTACGAGCAGTACTTC.

The V gene is TRBV5-6, the J gene TRBJ2-2; tentatively, D is TRBD1 (6 bases). The CDR3 consists of 15 residues. Germline CDR1 is SGHDT and CDR2 is YYEEEE. V lost 5 bases, J lost 4 bases, and 15 bases lay in between. The CDR3 loop reads CASRLQGRATGELFF. CDR3 DNA: TGTGCCAGCAGGCTCCAGGGGCGCGCCACCGGGGAGCTGTTTTTT. The whole variable domain, remainder taken from reference TRBV5-6 and TRBJ2-2, is DAGVTQSPTHLIKTRGQQVTLRCSPKSGHDTVSWYQQALGQGPQFIFQYYEEEERQRGNFPDRFSGHQFPNYSSELNVNALLLGDSALYLCASRLQGRATGELFFGEGSRLTVL.

This chain uses TRBV19 with TRBJ2-7, with D tentatively TRBD1 (6 bases). CDR3 size: 16 residues. V lost 4 bases to trimming and J lost 4 bases, with 20 bases between them. Germline V gene data show CDR1 as LNHDA and CDR2 as SQIVND (reference sequence). CDR3: CASSTGRQAKVYEQYF. The CDR3, as DNA: TGTGCCAGTAGTACTGGGAGACAGGCGAAGGTATACGAGCAGTACTTC.

The chain is built from TRBV3-1 (or the pseudogene TRBV3-2) and TRBJ1-2, with a tentative D call TRBD1 (5 bases). The germline V gene has CDR1 LGHDT and CDR2 YNNKEL (reference sequence). The CDR3 spans 13 residues. With 3 bases removed from V and 4 bases from J, the gap between germline ends came to 9 bases. The CDR3 reads CASSQAGLYGYTF. The DNA of the CDR3 is TGTGCCAGCAGCCAGGCGGGGCTCTATGGCTACACCTTC.

J is TRBJ1-1 and V is TRBV3-1 (or the pseudogene TRBV3-2); D perhaps matches TRBD1 (6 bases). The CDR3 consists of 16 residues. The V and J ends lost 1 base and 0 bases respectively, with 12 bases between them. The germline gives CDR1 LGHDT, CDR2 YNNKEL (reference sequence). CDR3 in amino acids: CASSQVGQGMNTEAFF. CDR3 in DNA: TGTGCCAGCAGCCAAGTAGGCCAGGGGATGAACACTGAAGCTTTCTTT.